Included here is one TCR beta chain sequence, with context. The data derive from a study of PD-1 blockade in classical Hodgkin lymphoma. Every one of the patients relapsed after autologous stem cell transplantation (brentuximab vedotin exposure was variable). Assay: immunoSEQ multiplex PCR; the TCRdb copy retains only in-frame clones and omits some. In the table there are 15,000 to 20,000 clones, approximately 88% of which are singletons. The CDR3 is 11 amino acids. The V end lost 5 bases, the J end lost 6 bases, and 10 bases lay between the germline ends. The germline gives CDR1 DFQATT, CDR2 SNEGSKA (reference sequence).

The V call is TRBV20-1, the J call TRBJ1-2; D ambiguous. The sample here was peripheral blood mononuclear cells (PBMCs), taken at baseline. The receptor comes from a human donor with classical Hodgkin lymphoma. The CDR3 DNA reads as TGCAGTGCTGGGAGGGTGGATGGCTACACCTTC. Protein product: CSAGRVDGYTF.